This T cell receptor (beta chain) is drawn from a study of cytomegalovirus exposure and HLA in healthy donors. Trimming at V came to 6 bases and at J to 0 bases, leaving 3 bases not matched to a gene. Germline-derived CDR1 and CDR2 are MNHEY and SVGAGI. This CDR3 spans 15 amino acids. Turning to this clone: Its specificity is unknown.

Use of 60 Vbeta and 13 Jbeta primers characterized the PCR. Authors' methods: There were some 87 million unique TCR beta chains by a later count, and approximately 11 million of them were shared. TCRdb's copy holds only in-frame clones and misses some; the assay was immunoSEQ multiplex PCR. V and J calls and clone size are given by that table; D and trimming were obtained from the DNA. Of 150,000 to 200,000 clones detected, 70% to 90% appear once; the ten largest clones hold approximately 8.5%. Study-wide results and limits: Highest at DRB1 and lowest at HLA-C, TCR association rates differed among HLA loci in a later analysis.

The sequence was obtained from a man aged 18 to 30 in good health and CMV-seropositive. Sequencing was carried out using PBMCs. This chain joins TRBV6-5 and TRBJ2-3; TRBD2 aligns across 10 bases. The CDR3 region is CASRTLAGSTDTQYF. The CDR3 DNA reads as TGTGCCAGCAGGACACTAGCGGGGAGCACAGATACGCAGTATTTT.